These T cell receptor beta chains were read from a single sample in a study of cytomegalovirus exposure and HLA in healthy donors. Using immunoSEQ multiplex PCR, the repertoire was profiled, and TCRdb retains in-frame clones only, with some absent. Here the sample spans about 140,000 clones, roughly 80% being singletons. The sample taken for sequencing was PBMCs. The source of these receptors is a man aged 35-49 years in good health and CMV-seropositive. Each CDR3 is given with its conserved first and last residue. A D gene is named only where the DNA matches it firmly. A clone size is listed for some rows: how often the clone was seen (once, few, many), or a class if it is expanded.

>16|.|TRBD1|TRBJ2-7|TRBV6-5
TGTGCCAGCAGTTACTCCGCGACAGGGGTTCCCTACGAGCAGTACTTC
CASSYSATGVPYEQYF
>13|.|.|TRBJ1-5|TRBV19
TGTGCCAGTAGTACTGTTCGCAATCAGCCCCAGCATTTT
CASSTVRNQPQHF
>15|.|TRBD1|TRBJ1-3|TRBV18
TGTGCCAGCTCACCAGGACAGGGGCCTGGAAACACCATATATTTT
CASSPGQGPGNTIYF
>18|.|.|TRBJ2-3|TRBV4-2
TGTGCCAGCAGCCAAGGGGCTAGCGCAAAACCTCAGGGAAATACGCAGTATTTT
CASSQGASAKPQGNTQYF
>12|.|.|TRBJ1-2|TRBV29-1
TGCAGCGGTGAGACAGCTAACTATGGCTACACCTTC
CSGETANYGYTF
>16|.|TRBD2|TRBJ2-3|TRBV27
TGTGCAACGGGGCGGGGGGGAACAAATCCCACAGATACGCAGTATTTT
CATGRGGTNPTDTQYF
>12|few|.|TRBJ2-1|TRBV7-9
TGTGCCAGCAGCTTGGTAGCGAATGAGCAGTTCTTC
CASSLVANEQFF
>17|.|.|TRBJ2-7|TRBV1
TGCACCAGCAGCCATGAAGGGGCAGGCCCCCACTCCTACGAGCAGTACTTC
CTSSHEGAGPHSYEQYF
>15|.|.|TRBJ2-7|TRBV6-5
TGTGCCAGCAGTTCCCCTCTACAGGGCACCTACGAGCAGTACTTC
CASSSPLQGTYEQYF
>15|.|.|TRBJ1-4|TRBV5-1
TGCGCCAGCAGCTTTCAGGATGCAACTAATGAAAAACTGTTTTTT
CASSFQDATNEKLFF
>14|.|TRBD1|TRBJ1-2|TRBV25-1
TGTGCCAGCAGTAGACAGGGGACCAACTATGGCTACACCTTC
CASSRQGTNYGYTF
>15|.|.|TRBJ1-1|TRBV6-5
TGTGCCAGCAGTTATTCCATCCGCCTCAGCACTGAAGCTTTCTTT
CASSYSIRLSTEAFF
>15|.|.|TRBJ2-6|TRBV9
TGTGCCAGCAGCCGTAGCAGCTCTGGGGCCAACGTCCTGACTTTC
CASSRSSSGANVLTF
>13|few|.|TRBJ2-1|TRBV10-3
TGTGCCTCGGGTGGGGGCGTCCACAATGAGCAGTTCTTC
CASGGGVHNEQFF
>16|.|TRBD1|TRBJ2-3|TRBV28
TGTGCCAGCAGTCCCATTGGACAGGGGGGCACAGATACGCAGTATTTT
CASSPIGQGGTDTQYF
>16|.|.|TRBJ2-2|TRBV2
TGTGCCAGCAGTGTTAGGGGCAGGGGCTACACCGGGGAGCTGTTTTTT
CASSVRGRGYTGELFF
>15|.|.|TRBJ1-1|TRBV7-3
TGTGCCAGCAGCCCAAGTGTAGGAGGTTACACTGAAGCTTTCTTT
CASSPSVGGYTEAFF
>15|.|TRBD1|TRBJ1-2|TRBV2
TGTGCCAGCAGTGAAAGGGGACAGGGAAGAAGCTCATACACCTTC
CASSERGQGRSSYTF
>14|once|.|TRBJ1-1|TRBV7-9
TGTGCCAGCAGCGTCAGCGCAATGAACACTGAAGCTTTCTTT
CASSVSAMNTEAFF
>15|.|.|TRBJ1-1|TRBV6-5
TGTGCCAGCAGACACCTGGTGTGGGAGAGCACTGAAGCTTTCTTT
CASRHLVWESTEAFF
>15|.|TRBD1|TRBJ2-1|TRBV5-1
TGCGCCAGCAGCTTGGAACAGGGGTCCTACAATGAGCAGTTCTTC
CASSLEQGSYNEQFF
>13|.|TRBD1|TRBJ1-2|TRBV30
TGTGCCTGGACGCACAGGGGGCTCTATGGCTACACCTTC
CAWTHRGLYGYTF
>12|.|.|TRBJ2-3|TRBV30
TGTGCCTGGAGGGAGGTTGCAGATACGCAGTATTTT
CAWREVADTQYF
>18|.|TRBD2|TRBJ2-7|TRBV5-1
TGCGCCAGCAGCTTGTCGACTAGCGGGGGGATTAGAAGCTACGAGCAGTACTTC
CASSLSTSGGIRSYEQYF
>14|.|TRBD1|TRBJ2-7|TRBV14
TGTGCCAGCAGCCCGGGACAGTTCCCCTACGAGCAGTACTTC
CASSPGQFPYEQYF
>15|few|TRBD1|TRBJ1-2|TRBV19
TGTGCCAGTAGCACCCACACGACAGGGGGGTATGGCTACACCTTC
CASSTHTTGGYGYTF
>12|.|.|TRBJ1-3|TRBV29-1
TGCAGCGCTGGACAGTCTGGAAACACCATATATTTT
CSAGQSGNTIYF
>15|.|TRBD2|TRBJ2-7|TRBV7-3
TGTGCCAGCAGCCCGGGACTACTAAGCTCCTACGAGCAGTACTTC
CASSPGLLSSYEQYF
>12|few|.|TRBJ1-2|TRBV4-3
TGCGCCAGCAGCCAAGATGACAGTGGCTACACCTTC
CASSQDDSGYTF
>15|.|TRBD1|TRBJ2-1|TRBV6-5
TGTGCCAGCAGTACACGACAGGGCACGGGCAATGAGCAGTTCTTC
CASSTRQGTGNEQFF
>14|once|.|TRBJ2-7|TRBV7-9
TGTTCCAGCAGCCTCCGGGACAACGCCTACGAGCAGTACTTC
CSSSLRDNAYEQYF
>12|.|.|TRBJ1-1|TRBV5-4
TGTGCCAGCAGCTTGGCCGAGGGTGAAGCTTTCTTT
CASSLAEGEAFF
>16|few|.|TRBJ2-1|TRBV19
TGTGCCAGTAGAACACCAGGAGACAGCTCCTACAATGAGCAGTTCTTC
CASRTPGDSSYNEQFF
>16|.|.|TRBJ1-5|TRBV19
TGTGCCAGTAGCTCCCGGACGCAGGGGCCTCTAAGCTCCCAGCATTTT
CASSSRTQGPLSSQHF
>11|.|.|TRBJ1-1|TRBV19
TGTGCCATTTACCTTGGAGGGGAAGCTTTCTTT
CAIYLGGEAFF
>16|.|TRBD1|TRBJ2-2|TRBV6-9
TGTGCCAGCAGGTATAAACAGGGGGCCTGCATCGGGGAGCTGTTTTTT
CASRYKQGACIGELFF
>14|.|.|TRBJ2-3|TRBV25-1
TGTGCCAGCAGAGAAGGGCCTGGCACAGATACGCAGTATTTT
CASREGPGTDTQYF
>15|.|.|TRBJ2-1|TRBV7-9
TGTGCCAGCAGACCCAGCGAGAGCTCCTACAATGAGCAGTTCTTC
CASRPSESSYNEQFF
>17|.|.|TRBJ2-5|TRBV7-8
TGTGCCAGCAGCTTAACCCGGACAAGGGTTCGTCAAGAGACCCAGTACTTC
CASSLTRTRVRQETQYF
>15|.|TRBD1|TRBJ1-2|TRBV2
TGTGCCAGCAGACCTCGGACAGGCAGCTCCTTCGGCTACACCTTC
CASRPRTGSSFGYTF
>12|few|.|TRBJ2-1|TRBV30
TGTGCCTGGAGTCCTAGCTACAATGAGCAGTTCTTC
CAWSPSYNEQFF
>14|.|.|TRBJ1-2|TRBV5-4
TGTGCCAGCAGCTTGTATTACAGGGACTATGGCTACACCTTC
CASSLYYRDYGYTF
>15|once|TRBD2|TRBJ2-5|TRBV7-7
TGTGCCAGCAGCTTAGCGGGGAGGGAACAAGAGACCCAGTACTTC
CASSLAGREQETQYF
>14|.|.|TRBJ2-7|TRBV7-9
TGTGCCAGCAGCCCCCGAAGTCTCGGGGGCGAGCAGTACTTC
CASSPRSLGGEQYF
>15|.|.|TRBJ2-7|TRBV11-1
TGTGCCAGCAGCTTAGCGCCCGGGGAAAGCTACGAGCAGTACTTC
CASSLAPGESYEQYF
>15|.|TRBD1|TRBJ1-3|TRBV18
TGTGCCAGCTCTCGGGACAGGACCTCTGGAAACACCATATATTTT
CASSRDRTSGNTIYF
>15|.|TRBD1|TRBJ1-1|TRBV29-1
TGCAGCGTTGAAGGGGACAGGGGGGTGAACACTGAAGCTTTCTTT
CSVEGDRGVNTEAFF
>13|.|TRBD1|TRBJ1-1|TRBV4-2
TGTGCCAGCAGCCAAGACAGGACAGGAGCAGCTTTCTTT
CASSQDRTGAAFF
>15|few|TRBD1|TRBJ1-6|TRBV6-6
TGTGCCAGCAGACTACTCCCCGCAGGGGGCTCACCCCTCCACTTT
CASRLLPAGGSPLHF
>13|.|TRBD1|TRBJ2-2|TRBV4-1
TGCGCCAGCAGCTGGACAGGGACCGGGGAGCTGTTTTTT
CASSWTGTGELFF
>14|few|.|TRBJ1-4|TRBV10-3
TGTGCCATCAGTGCCCATGCAACTAATGAAAAACTGTTTTTT
CAISAHATNEKLFF
>14|.|TRBD1|TRBJ2-3|TRBV9
TGTGCCAGCAGCGCGGGACAGAACACAGATACGCAGTATTTT
CASSAGQNTDTQYF
>14|once|.|TRBJ1-1|TRBV7-9
TGTGCCAGCAGACCAGGTCCCTGGGACACTGAAGCTTTCTTT
CASRPGPWDTEAFF
>15|few|TRBD2|TRBJ2-3|TRBV27
TGTGCCAGCAGCAACGGACTAGCGGGGATGGATACGCAGTATTTT
CASSNGLAGMDTQYF
>18|.|TRBD1|TRBJ1-1|TRBV7-9
TGTGCCAGCAGCGAAGATCACAGGGGTTCCGGGAGGGGGACTGAAGCTTTCTTT
CASSEDHRGSGRGTEAFF
>15|.|TRBD2|TRBJ2-3|TRBV9
TGTGCCAGCACAACCGGGACTAGCGCGGGAGATACGCAGTATTTT
CASTTGTSAGDTQYF
>17|.|TRBD2|TRBJ2-1|TRBV9
TGTGCCAGCAGCCCCTTCTGGTCTAGCGGAACCTACAATGAGCAGTTCTTC
CASSPFWSSGTYNEQFF
>13|.|TRBD1|TRBJ2-7|TRBV19
TGTGCCAGTAGTATCGGGACAGGGGACGAGCAGTACTTC
CASSIGTGDEQYF
>14|.|.|TRBJ1-1|TRBV6-1
TGTGCCAGCATGATGTCCGAGGGGGACACTGAAGCTTTCTTT
CASMMSEGDTEAFF